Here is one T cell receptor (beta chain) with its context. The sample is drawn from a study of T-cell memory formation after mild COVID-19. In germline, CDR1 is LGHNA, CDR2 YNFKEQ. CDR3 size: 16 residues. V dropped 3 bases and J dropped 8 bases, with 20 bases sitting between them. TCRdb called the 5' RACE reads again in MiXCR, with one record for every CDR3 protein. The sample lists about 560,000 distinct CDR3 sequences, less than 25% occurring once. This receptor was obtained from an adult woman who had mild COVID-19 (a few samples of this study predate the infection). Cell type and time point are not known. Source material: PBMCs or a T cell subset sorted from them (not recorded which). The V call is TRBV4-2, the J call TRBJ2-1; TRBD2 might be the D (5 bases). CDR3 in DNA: TGTGCCAGCAGCCACCCTGGACTGACTGGAGAGGATGAGCAGTTCTTC. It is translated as CASSHPGLTGEDEQFF.